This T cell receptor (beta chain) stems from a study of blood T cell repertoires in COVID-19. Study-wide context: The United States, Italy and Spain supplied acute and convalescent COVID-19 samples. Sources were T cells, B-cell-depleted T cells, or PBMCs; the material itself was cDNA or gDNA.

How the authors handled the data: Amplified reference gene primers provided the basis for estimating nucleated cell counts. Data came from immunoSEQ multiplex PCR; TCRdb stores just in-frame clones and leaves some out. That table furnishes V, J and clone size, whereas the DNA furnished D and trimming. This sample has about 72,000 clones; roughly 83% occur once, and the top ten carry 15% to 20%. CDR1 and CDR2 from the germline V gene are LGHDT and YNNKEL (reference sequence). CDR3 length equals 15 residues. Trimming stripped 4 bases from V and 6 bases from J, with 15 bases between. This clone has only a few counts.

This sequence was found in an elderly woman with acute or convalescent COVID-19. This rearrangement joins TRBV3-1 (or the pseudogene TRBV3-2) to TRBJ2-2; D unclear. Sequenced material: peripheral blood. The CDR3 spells CASSPALVESGELFF. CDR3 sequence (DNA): TGTGCCAGCAGCCCGGCCCTAGTTGAGTCCGGGGAGCTGTTTTTT.